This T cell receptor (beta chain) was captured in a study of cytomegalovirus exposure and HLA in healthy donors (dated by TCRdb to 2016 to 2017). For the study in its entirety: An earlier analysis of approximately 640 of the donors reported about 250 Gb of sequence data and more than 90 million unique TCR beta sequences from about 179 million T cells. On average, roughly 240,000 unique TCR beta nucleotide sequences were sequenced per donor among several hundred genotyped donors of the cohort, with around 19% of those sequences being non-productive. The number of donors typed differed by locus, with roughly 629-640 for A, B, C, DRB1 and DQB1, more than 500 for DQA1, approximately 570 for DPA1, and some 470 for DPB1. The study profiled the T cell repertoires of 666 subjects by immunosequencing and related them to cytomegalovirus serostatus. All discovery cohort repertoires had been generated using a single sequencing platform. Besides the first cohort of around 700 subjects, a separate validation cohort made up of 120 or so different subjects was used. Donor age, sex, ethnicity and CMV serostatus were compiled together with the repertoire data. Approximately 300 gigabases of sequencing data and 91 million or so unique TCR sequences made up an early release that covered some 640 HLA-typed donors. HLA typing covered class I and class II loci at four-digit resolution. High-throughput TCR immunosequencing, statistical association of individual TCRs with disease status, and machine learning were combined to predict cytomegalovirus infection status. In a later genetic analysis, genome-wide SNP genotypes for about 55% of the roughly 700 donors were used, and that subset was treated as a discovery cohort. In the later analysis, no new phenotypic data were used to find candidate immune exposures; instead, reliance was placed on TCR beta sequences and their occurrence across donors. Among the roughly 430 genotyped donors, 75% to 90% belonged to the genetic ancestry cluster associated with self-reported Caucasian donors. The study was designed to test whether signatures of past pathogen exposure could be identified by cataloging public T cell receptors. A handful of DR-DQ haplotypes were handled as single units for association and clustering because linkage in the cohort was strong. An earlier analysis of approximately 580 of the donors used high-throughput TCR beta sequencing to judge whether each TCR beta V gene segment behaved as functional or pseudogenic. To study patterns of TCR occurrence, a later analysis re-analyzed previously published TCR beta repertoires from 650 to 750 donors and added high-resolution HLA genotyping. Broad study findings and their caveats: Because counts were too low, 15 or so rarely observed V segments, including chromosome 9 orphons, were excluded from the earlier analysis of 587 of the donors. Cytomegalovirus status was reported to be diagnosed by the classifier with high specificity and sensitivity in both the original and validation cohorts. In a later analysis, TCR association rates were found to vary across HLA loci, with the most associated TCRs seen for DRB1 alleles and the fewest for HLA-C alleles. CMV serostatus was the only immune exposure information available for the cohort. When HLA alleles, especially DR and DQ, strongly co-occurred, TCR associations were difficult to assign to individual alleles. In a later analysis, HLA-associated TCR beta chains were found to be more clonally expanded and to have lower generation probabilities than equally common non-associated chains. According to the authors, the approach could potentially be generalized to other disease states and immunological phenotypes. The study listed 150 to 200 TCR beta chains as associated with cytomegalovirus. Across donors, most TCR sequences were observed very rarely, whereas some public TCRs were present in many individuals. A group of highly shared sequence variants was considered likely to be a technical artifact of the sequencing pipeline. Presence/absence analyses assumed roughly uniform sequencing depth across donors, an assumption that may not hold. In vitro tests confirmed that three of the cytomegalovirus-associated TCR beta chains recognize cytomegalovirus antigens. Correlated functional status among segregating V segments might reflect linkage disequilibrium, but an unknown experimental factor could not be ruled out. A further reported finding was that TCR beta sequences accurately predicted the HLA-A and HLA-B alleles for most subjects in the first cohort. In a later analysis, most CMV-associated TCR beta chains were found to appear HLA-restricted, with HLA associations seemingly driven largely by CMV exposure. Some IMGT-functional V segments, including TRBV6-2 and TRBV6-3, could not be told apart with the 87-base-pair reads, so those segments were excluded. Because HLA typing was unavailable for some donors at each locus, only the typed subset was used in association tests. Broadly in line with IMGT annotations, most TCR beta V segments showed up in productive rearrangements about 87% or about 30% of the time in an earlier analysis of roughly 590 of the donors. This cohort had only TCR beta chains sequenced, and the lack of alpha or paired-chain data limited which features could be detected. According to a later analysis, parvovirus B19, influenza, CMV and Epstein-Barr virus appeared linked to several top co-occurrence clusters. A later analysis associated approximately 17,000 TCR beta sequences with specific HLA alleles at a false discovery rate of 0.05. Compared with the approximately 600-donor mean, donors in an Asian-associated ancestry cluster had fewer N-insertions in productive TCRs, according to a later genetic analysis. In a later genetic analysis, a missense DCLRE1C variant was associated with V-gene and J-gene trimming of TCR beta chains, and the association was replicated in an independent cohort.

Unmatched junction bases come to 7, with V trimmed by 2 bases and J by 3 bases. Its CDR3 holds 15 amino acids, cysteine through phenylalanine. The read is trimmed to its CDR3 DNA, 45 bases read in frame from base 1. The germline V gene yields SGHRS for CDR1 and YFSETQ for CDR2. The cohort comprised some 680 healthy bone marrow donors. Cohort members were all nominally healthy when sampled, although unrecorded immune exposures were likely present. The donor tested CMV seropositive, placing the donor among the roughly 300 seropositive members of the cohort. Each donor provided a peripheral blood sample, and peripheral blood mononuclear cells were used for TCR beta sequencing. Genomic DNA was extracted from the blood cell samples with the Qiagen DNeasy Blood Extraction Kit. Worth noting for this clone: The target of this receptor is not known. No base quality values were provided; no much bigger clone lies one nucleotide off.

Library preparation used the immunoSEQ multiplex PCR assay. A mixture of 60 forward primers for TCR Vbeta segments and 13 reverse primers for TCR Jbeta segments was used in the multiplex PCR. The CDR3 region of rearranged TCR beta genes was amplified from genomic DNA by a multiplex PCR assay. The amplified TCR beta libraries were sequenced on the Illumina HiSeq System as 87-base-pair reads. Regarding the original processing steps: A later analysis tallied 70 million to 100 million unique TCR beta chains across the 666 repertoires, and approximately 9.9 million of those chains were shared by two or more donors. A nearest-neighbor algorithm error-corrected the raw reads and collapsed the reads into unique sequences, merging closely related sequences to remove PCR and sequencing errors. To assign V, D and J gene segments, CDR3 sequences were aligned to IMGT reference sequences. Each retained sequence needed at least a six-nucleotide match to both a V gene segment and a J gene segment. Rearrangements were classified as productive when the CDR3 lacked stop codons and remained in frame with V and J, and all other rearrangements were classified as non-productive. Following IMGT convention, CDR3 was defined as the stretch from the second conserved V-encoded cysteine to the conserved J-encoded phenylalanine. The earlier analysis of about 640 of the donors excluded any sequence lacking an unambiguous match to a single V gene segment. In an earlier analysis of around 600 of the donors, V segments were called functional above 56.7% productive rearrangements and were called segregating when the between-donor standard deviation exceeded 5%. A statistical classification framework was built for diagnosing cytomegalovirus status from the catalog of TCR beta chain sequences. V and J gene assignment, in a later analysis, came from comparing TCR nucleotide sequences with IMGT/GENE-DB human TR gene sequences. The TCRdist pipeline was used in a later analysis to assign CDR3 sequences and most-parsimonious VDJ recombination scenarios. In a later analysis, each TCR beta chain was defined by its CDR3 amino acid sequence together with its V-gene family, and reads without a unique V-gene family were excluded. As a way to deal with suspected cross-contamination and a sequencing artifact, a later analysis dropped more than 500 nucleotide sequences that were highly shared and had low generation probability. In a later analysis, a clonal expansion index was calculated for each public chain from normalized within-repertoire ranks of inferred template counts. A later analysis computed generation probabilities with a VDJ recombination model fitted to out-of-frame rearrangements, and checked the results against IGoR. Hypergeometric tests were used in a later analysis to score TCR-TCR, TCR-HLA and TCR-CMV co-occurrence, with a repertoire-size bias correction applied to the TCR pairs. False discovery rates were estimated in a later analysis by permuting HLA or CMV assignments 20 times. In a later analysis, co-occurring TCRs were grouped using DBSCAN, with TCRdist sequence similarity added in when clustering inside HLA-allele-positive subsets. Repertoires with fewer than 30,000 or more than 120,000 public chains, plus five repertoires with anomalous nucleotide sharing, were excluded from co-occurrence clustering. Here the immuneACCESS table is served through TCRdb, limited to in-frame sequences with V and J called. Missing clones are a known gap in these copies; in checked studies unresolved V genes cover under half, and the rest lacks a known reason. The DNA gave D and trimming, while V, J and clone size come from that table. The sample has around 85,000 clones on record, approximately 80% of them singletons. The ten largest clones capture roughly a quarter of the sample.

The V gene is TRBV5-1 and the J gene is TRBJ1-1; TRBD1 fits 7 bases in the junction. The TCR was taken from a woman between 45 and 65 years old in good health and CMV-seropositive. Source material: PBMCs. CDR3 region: CASSLTQGLHTEAFF. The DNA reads TGCGCCAGCAGCTTAACACAGGGGCTGCACACTGAAGCTTTCTTT.